This paragraph reports one TCR beta chain. Its antigen is currently unknown. Produced via immunoSEQ multiplex PCR; TCRdb's table is partial and in-frame only. The sample consists of almost 70,000 clones, approximately 90% of them appearing once. Between the trimmed V and J ends, which lost 5 bases and 2 bases, there was a span of 12 bases. Germline V lookup: CDR1 LNHDA, CDR2 SQIVND (reference sequence). CDR3 length: 15 residues. The data belong to a study of OX40 agonist ivuxolimab in advanced cancers. As for the study in general: From about 20 to 79 years was the age range, with a mean of around 56 years, and nearly 85% were male.

Study-level findings and limits: Clones of CD4+ and CD8+ blood T cells grew by week 6 at doses of 0.1 to 3.0 mg/kg. Clonal expansion in partial responders at 0.1-3.0 mg/kg ranked among the lowest. Also showing low normalized T-cell clonal expansion were some of the nonresponders.

The chain has TRBV19 and TRBJ2-2; possible D gene TRBD2, 6 bases. The material was CD4+ or CD8+ T cells sorted from blood, obtained in a trial of the OX40 agonist ivuxolimab. The origin of this receptor is an adult with an advanced solid tumor such as melanoma, head and neck, liver or kidney cancer. The CDR3 region has the DNA TGTGCCAGTAGTTCGACCGGGACTAACACCGGGGAGCTGTTTTTT. Translation: CASSSTGTNTGELFF. The full variable domain, with the rest looked up from reference TRBV19 and TRBJ2-2, is DGGITQSPKYLFRKEGQNVTLSCEQNLNHDAMYWYRQDPGQGLRLIYYSQIVNDFQKGDIAEGYSVSREKKESFPLTVTSAQKNPTAFYLCASSSTGTNTGELFFGEGSRLTVL.